This T cell receptor beta chain derives from a study of molecular identifiers for immune sequencing clone quantification. Previously described methods with listed TCR primers produced the bulk TCR libraries. TCRdb fed the PCR reads into MiXCR, producing one record per CDR3 protein. The table shows about 97,000 distinct CDR3 sequences, with less than 35% occurring only once. There are many counts of this clonotype. The ends were cut back, 2 bases at V and 6 bases at J, with 17 bases in the middle. The V gene's germline CDR1 is SEHNR and CDR2 FQNEAQ (reference sequence). The CDR3 contains 15 residues. Sequences were obtained from naive CD8+ T cells from blood, with Jurkat cell RNA spiked in. The subset here: FACS-sorted CD8+CD4-CCR7+CD45RA+ naive T cells. This sequence joins TRBV7-9 and TRBJ2-7; D assignment may be TRBD1 or TRBD2 (7 bases each). This sequence was found in a human donor in good health. Some libraries in this study had Jurkat cell RNA spiked in. The CDR3 protein is CASSLSAGGVVEQYF. The CDR3, as DNA: TGTGCCAGCAGCTTATCCGCAGGGGGGGTCGTCGAGCAGTACTTC.